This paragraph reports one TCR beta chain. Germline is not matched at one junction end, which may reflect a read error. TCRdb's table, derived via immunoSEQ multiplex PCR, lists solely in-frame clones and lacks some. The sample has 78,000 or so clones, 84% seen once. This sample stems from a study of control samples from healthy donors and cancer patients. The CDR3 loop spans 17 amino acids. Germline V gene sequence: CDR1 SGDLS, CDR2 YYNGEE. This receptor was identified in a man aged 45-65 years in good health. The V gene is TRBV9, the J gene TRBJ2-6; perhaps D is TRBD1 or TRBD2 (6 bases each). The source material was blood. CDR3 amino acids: CASSVAWGASGTNVLTF. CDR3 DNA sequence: TGTGCCAGCAGCGTAGCTTGGGGGGCCTCTGGGACCAACGTCCTGACTTTC.